The 14 T cell receptor beta chains listed next were all sequenced from one sample in a study of Graves' ophthalmopathy and Graves' hyperthyroidism. From RNA, the CDR3 regions of TCR beta chains were amplified and sequenced. Amplification began with first-round RT-PCR using HTBI primers, then second-round multiplex PCR was performed. TCRdb reprocessed the multiplex PCR reads with MiXCR, giving one entry per CDR3 protein. This sample has around 1.1 million distinct CDR3 sequences, with about 38% found just once. Specimen: peripheral blood or thyroid tissue (not recorded which). Every receptor here comes from an adult man with Graves' hyperthyroidism.

This clonotype was detected many times. The CDR3 nucleotides read TGCAGTCCGCTGATCGACGCGAACTATGGCTACACCTTC. This codes for CSPLIDANYGYTF. The gene calls are TRBV20-1 and TRBJ1-2, with D unresolved. The CDR3 runs 13 residues. Trimming stripped 8 bases from V and 2 bases from J, with 15 bases between. CDR1 and CDR2 from the germline V gene are DFQATT and SNEGSKA (reference sequence).

This clonotype was found many times. J is TRBJ1-1 and V is TRBV11-1; 8 positions agree with TRBD1. The CDR3 runs to 12 residues. The germline CDR1 and CDR2 sequences are SGHAT and FQDESV (reference sequence). The ends lost 6 bases at V and 8 bases at J; junction bases unmatched: 5. CDR3 bases: TGTGCCAGCAGTAAGACAGGGGAGGAAGCTTTCTTT. Its protein is CASSKTGEEAFF.

As for this clonotype: It may be a read error: a sequence one base away is much more abundant. The V gene is TRBV7-6, the J gene TRBJ1-5, with 7 bases identical to TRBD1. CDR3 length equals 14 residues. Germline assignment: CDR1 SGHVS and CDR2 FNYEAQ. The CDR3 loop reads CASGLQGRDQSQHF. The DNA for the CDR3 is TGTGCCAGCGGCCTACAGGGGAGGGATCAGTCCCAGCATTTT.

The table lists this clonotype with many counts. This chain uses TRBV20-1 with TRBJ1-6; D gene ambiguous. This CDR3 comprises 12 residues. V was cut by 3 bases and J by 10 bases, with 10 bases left in between. The V gene's germline CDR1 is DFQATT and CDR2 SNEGSKA (reference sequence). Written as DNA, the CDR3 is TGCAGTGCTAGGAGTCTGCGGTCACCCCTCCACTTT. Protein product: CSARSLRSPLHF.

This chain uses TRBV7-9 with TRBJ1-2; 7 bases fit TRBD1. Germline CDR1 is SEHNR and CDR2 is FQNEAQ (reference sequence). The CDR3 loop spans 14 amino acids. After removal of 5 bases from V and 9 bases from J, the junction contained 12 bases not matched to a gene. The DNA of the CDR3 is TGTGCCAGCAGCGAAACCGGGACAGAGAGGCGCTACACCTTC. Encoded protein: CASSETGTERRYTF.

CDR3 sequence reads: CASSLVGENEAFF. DNA for the CDR3: TGCGCCAGCAGCTTGGTAGGGGAAAATGAAGCTTTCTTT. V and J are TRBV5-1 and TRBJ1-1, with D tentatively TRBD1 (5 bases). With 0 bases removed from V and 7 bases from J, the gap between germline ends came to 10 bases. The CDR3 runs to 13 residues. Germline V gives CDR1 SGHRS, CDR2 YFSETQ.

To note about this clonotype: This could be a read error, since a much larger clone is one nucleotide away. V and J are TRBV7-3 and TRBJ1-6; maybe TRBD1 (5 bases). Germline CDR1 and CDR2: SGHTA and FQGTGA. The CDR3 consists of 16 residues. V was trimmed by 3 bases and J by 0 bases, leaving 9 bases between them. The CDR3 sequence is CASSFRASSYNSPLHF. DNA of the CDR3: TGTGCCAGCAGCTTCAGGGCGAGCTCCTATAATTCACCCCTCCACTTT. Drawing the rest from reference TRBV7-3 and TRBJ1-6, the complete variable domain is GAGVSQTPSNKVTEKGKYVELRCDPISGHTALYWYRQSLGQGPEFLIYFQGTGAADDSGLPNDRFFAVRPEGSVSTLKIQRTERGDSAVYLCASSFRASSYNSPLHFGNGTRLTVT.

The rearrangement links TRBV4-1 to TRBJ1-6; 8 nucleotides line up with TRBD1. The J segment lost 1 base and the V segment lost 3 bases, leaving 8 bases of the junction unmatched. Germline CDR1 and CDR2: MGHRA and YSYEKL. The CDR3 is made up of 18 amino acids. The CDR3 DNA reads as TGCGCCAGCAGCCAGACAGGGGTCCACGGGTCCTATAATTCACCCCTCCACTTT. Its translation: CASSQTGVHGSYNSPLHF.

The rearrangement joins TRBV7-8 to TRBJ2-7; the match to TRBD1 covers 9 bases. In germline, CDR1 is SGHVS, CDR2 FQNEAQ. Trimming at V came to 8 bases and at J to 3 bases, leaving 17 bases not matched to a gene. CDR3 size: 17 residues. The CDR3 DNA reads as TGTGCCAGCGGCAACCGGGACAGGGCGCGGGGTATCTACGAGCAGTACTTC. Its protein product is CASGNRDRARGIYEQYF. The complete variable domain, with remaining parts taken from reference TRBV7-8 and TRBJ2-7, reads GAGVSQSPRYKVAKRGQDVALRCDPISGHVSLFWYQQALGQGPEFLTYFQNEAQLDKSGLPSDRFFAERPEGSVSTLKIQRTQQEDSAVYLCASGNRDRARGIYEQYFGPGTRLTVT.

This clonotype has a count of ten or more. One junction end disagrees with the germline gene, perhaps due to a read error. This chain joins TRBV10-3 and TRBJ1-6, with 9 nucleotides matching TRBD1. The CDR3 runs to 15 residues. The germline gives CDR1 ENHRY, CDR2 SYGVKD. The CDR3 is CASSGGQGLNSPLHF. CDR3 in DNA: TGTGCCAGCAGTGGCGGACAGGGGCTGAATTCACCCCTCCACTTT.

The chain combines TRBV7-2 with TRBJ2-5; D gene uncertain. V was trimmed by 3 bases and J by 3 bases, leaving 14 bases between them. Germline V gene data show CDR1 as SGHTA and CDR2 as FQGNSA. The CDR3 is 15 amino acids. The CDR3 region has the DNA TGTGCCAGCAGCTTGGAACTAAAAGGCGAAGAGACCCAGTACTTC. The encoded protein is CASSLELKGEETQYF.

V and J are TRBV29-1 and TRBJ1-2; TRBD1 aligns across 10 bases. The CDR3 runs 13 residues. J was trimmed by 4 bases and V by 6 bases; bases with no gene match: 5. Looked up from germline, CDR1 is SQVTM and CDR2 is ANQGSEA. The CDR3 spells CSVTGGPLYGYTF. CDR3 bases: TGCAGCGTGACAGGGGGCCCTCTCTATGGCTACACCTTC.

This clonotype has just a few counts. This may come from a read error, since a much larger clone is one base off. The rearrangement uses TRBV7-2 and TRBJ2-7, with D tentatively TRBD1 or TRBD2 (5 bases each). Per the germline V gene, CDR1 is SGHTA and CDR2 is FQGNSA. The CDR3 totals 14 residues. Trimming shortened V by 3 bases and J by 3 bases, and 12 bases separated the two germline ends. CDR3 sequence reads: CASSFVSGSYEQYF. The CDR3 DNA sequence: TGTGCCAGCAGCTTCGTCTCAGGGAGCTACGAGCAGTACTTC.

This clonotype was found many times. The rearrangement uses TRBV7-2 and TRBJ2-7, with 9 bases aligning to TRBD2. The junction had 4 bases not matched to a gene; V was cut back by 4 bases and J by 3 bases. The CDR3 spans 14 residues. Germline lookup yields CDR1 SGHTA and CDR2 FQGNSA. The CDR3 spells CASSWGLAVYEQYF. As DNA, the CDR3 is TGTGCCAGCAGCTGGGGACTAGCAGTCTACGAGCAGTACTTC. The whole variable domain, filled in from reference TRBV7-2 and TRBJ2-7, reads GAGVSQSPSNKVTEKGKDVELRCDPISGHTALYWYRQSLGQGLEFLIYFQGNSAPDKSGLPSDRFSAERTGGSVSTLTIQRTQQEDSAVYLCASSWGLAVYEQYFGPGTRLTVT.